A selection of T cell receptor beta chains follows, all from one sample in a study of post-analysis software for immune sequencing data. TCRdb ran MiXCR on the PCR reads and lists one entry per CDR3 protein. The table records hundreds of thousands of distinct CDR3 sequences, less than 40% of them present only once. The material sequenced was blood. The receptors originated from a girl under 18 with multiple sclerosis. CDR3s include the opening cysteine and the closing phenylalanine or tryptophan. Clone size is not always given. Where it is, it says once, few, many or a class for expanded clones.

CDR3: CASSLGGFREQFF
size: few
J: TRBJ2-1
V: TRBV7-8

CDR3: CASSEGILQGGETQYF
size: -
J: -
V: TRBV5-1

CDR3: CASTSEVYEQYF
size: -
J: TRBJ2-7
V: TRBV11-2

CDR3: CASSFKDTDTQYF
size: -
J: TRBJ2-3
V: TRBV7-2

CDR3: CSVHEGISSYEQYF
size: few
J: TRBJ2-7
V: TRBV29-1

CDR3: CASSYGAKYEQYF
size: -
J: -
V: TRBV6-5

CDR3: CASSQDQGLAGPEQFF
size: -
J: TRBJ2-1
V: TRBV4-3

CDR3: CASSVIEGERYF
size: -
J: TRBJ2-5
V: TRBV2

CDR3: CASSTGPGPLCSYNSPLHF
size: -
J: TRBJ1-6
V: TRBV21-1

CDR3: CASSPGTTNEQFF
size: -
J: TRBJ2-1
V: TRBV6-2/TRBV6-3

CDR3: CAIGTGNEQFF
size: few
J: TRBJ2-1
V: TRBV10-3

CDR3: CASSTTSTDTQYF
size: medium-sized
J: TRBJ2-3
V: TRBV9

CDR3: CASSLVEMDNEQFF
size: few
J: TRBJ2-1
V: TRBV5-6